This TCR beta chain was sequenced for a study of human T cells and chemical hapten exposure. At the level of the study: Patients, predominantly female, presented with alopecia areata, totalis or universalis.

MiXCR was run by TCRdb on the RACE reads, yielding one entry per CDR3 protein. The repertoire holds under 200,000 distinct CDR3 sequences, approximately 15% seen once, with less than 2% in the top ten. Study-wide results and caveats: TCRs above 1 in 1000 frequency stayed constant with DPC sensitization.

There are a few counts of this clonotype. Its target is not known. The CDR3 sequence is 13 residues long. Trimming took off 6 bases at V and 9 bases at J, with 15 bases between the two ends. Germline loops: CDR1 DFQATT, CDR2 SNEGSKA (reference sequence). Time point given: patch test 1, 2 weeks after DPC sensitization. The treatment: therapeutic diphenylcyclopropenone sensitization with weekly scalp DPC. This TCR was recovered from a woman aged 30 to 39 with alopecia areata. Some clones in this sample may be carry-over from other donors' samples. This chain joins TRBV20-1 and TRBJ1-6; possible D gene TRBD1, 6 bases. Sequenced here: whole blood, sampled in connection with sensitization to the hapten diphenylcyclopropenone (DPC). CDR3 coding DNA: TGCAGTGCCCGAGGGCAGGGGTCTTCACCCCTCCACTTT. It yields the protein CSARGQGSSPLHF.